The rows below give T cell receptor beta chains drawn from one sample of a study of shared clonotypes between healthy human individuals. Libraries were prepared by immunoSEQ multiplex PCR; TCRdb keeps only in-frame clonotypes and omits some of them. This sample has 850,000 to 1,200,000 clones, with roughly 70% found just once. Sequencing was carried out using memory CD4+ T cells sorted from blood. The receptors come from a man younger than 35 in good health. Each CDR3 is given with its conserved first and last residue. Each record gives: D gene, V gene, CDR3 length, clone size, J gene, CDR3 DNA, CDR3 protein. The D gene is left open where the match is weak. Rows give clone size only sometimes, using once, few, many, or a class for an expanded clone.

>NA|TRBV5-1|15|NA|TRBJ2-1
TGCGCCAGCAGCACCACCGGGATCTCCTCCGATGAGCAGTTCTTC
CASSTTGISSDEQFF
>NA|TRBV29-1|10|few|TRBJ1-1
TGCAGCGGAAAGAACACTGAAGCTTTCTTT
CSGKNTEAFF
>NA|TRBV30|13|few|TRBJ1-5
TGTGCCTGGAGTGTTGCGTGGAATCAGCCCCAGCATTTT
CAWSVAWNQPQHF
>NA|TRBV7-9|13|NA|TRBJ2-5
TGTGCCAGCAGCGAGGACAATTCAGAGACCCAGTACTTC
CASSEDNSETQYF
>TRBD2|TRBV7-3|13|once|TRBJ2-1
TGTGCCAGCAGCTTAACACTCCGCGGGGGGCTGTTCTTC
CASSLTLRGGLFF
>NA|TRBV7-9|14|few|TRBJ1-2
TGTGCCAGCAGCTTAAGTTTAGGGGTTGCTGGCTACACCTTC
CASSLSLGVAGYTF
>TRBD1|TRBV19|14|NA|TRBJ2-7
TGTGCCAGTAGACCGGGACAGGGAGCCTACGAGCAGTACTTC
CASRPGQGAYEQYF
>NA|TRBV7-2|14|NA|TRBJ1-5
TGTGCCAGCAGCTTCAACCCGGGGAATCAGCCCCAGCATTTT
CASSFNPGNQPQHF
>TRBD1|TRBV5-1|15|NA|TRBJ1-1
TGCGCCAGCAAGGAAAGGACAGGAACTTACACTGAAGCTTTCTTT
CASKERTGTYTEAFF
>TRBD2|TRBV30|16|many|TRBJ2-7
TGTGCCTGGAGGCGGCTAGCGGGGGGGACATCCTACGAGCAGTACTTC
CAWRRLAGGTSYEQYF
>TRBD1|TRBV29-1|11|NA|TRBJ2-7
TGCAGCGTGGCACCAGGGGGCGAGCAGTACTTC
CSVAPGGEQYF
>NA|TRBV29-1|14|few|TRBJ1-1
TGCAGCGTTGAAGAAGTATCGGTTGGGCGAAAAGCTTTCTTT
CSVEEVSVGRKAFF
>TRBD1|TRBV4-1|17|NA|TRBJ2-1
TGCGCCAGCAGCTTGCGACAGGGACAGGGGGCGGGTAATGAGCAGTTCTTC
CASSLRQGQGAGNEQFF
>NA|TRBV10-3|14|NA|TRBJ1-3
TGTGCCATCAGTGAGTACCTATCTGGAAACACCATATATTTT
CAISEYLSGNTIYF
>TRBD2|TRBV7-9|14|NA|TRBJ2-2
TGTGCCAGCGTTCGTAGCGGGGCCACCGGGGAGCTGTTTTTT
CASVRSGATGELFF
>NA|TRBV6-8|14|once|TRBJ1-2
TGTGCCAGCTGTAAGGTAGCGTATAGCTATGGCTACACCTTC
CASCKVAYSYGYTF
>NA|TRBV10-3|13|NA|TRBJ1-1
TGTGCCATCACCACAGACAGGAACACTGAAGCTTTCTTT
CAITTDRNTEAFF
>NA|TRBV19|15|NA|TRBJ1-1
TGTGCCAGTAGTCCACCGGGCCGGGGTTCAGTTGAAGCTTTCTTT
CASSPPGRGSVEAFF
>TRBD1|TRBV29-1|12|NA|TRBJ1-4
TGCAGCGCTTCAGGGGGCGGTGAAAAACTGTTTTTT
CSASGGGEKLFF
>NA|TRBV5-6|15|NA|TRBJ1-1
TGTGCCAGCAGGGACTCGGGACGGATGAACACTGAAGCTTTCTTT
CASRDSGRMNTEAFF
>NA|TRBV1|11|NA|TRBJ2-7
TGCACCAGCAGCCATGACTACGAGCAGTACTTC
CTSSHDYEQYF
>NA|TRBV19|13|NA|TRBJ1-2
TGTGCCAGTAGTATTGATGGGACGAAAGGCTACACCTTC
CASSIDGTKGYTF
>NA|TRBV6-1|16|NA|TRBJ1-3
TGTGCCAGCAGTGAATCGCAGGCCCTCTCTGGAAACACCATATATTTT
CASSESQALSGNTIYF
>TRBD2|TRBV15|17|once|TRBJ2-5
TGTGCCACCAGCAGCGGAGTGGGCGGGAGATGGGAAGAGACCCAGTACTTC
CATSSGVGGRWEETQYF
>NA|TRBV5-1|15|NA|TRBJ1-1
TGCGCCAGCAGCTTGGCCAGGGCCATGAACACTGAAGCTTTCTTT
CASSLARAMNTEAFF
>NA|TRBV6-5|13|NA|TRBJ2-2
TGTGCCAGCAGTGGGAGCTTCACCGGGGAGCTGTTTTTT
CASSGSFTGELFF
>NA|TRBV7-8|13|NA|TRBJ2-5
TGTGCCAGCAGCTTAGGGGAATGGGAGACCCAGTACTTC
CASSLGEWETQYF
>NA|TRBV18|16|NA|TRBJ1-3
TGTGCCAGCTCACCGGGGAGCCTCCCAGCTGGAAACACCATATATTTT
CASSPGSLPAGNTIYF
>TRBD1|TRBV16|14|NA|TRBJ1-5
TGTGCCAGCAGCCAGTCACAGGGGGCCCAGCCCCAGCATTTT
CASSQSQGAQPQHF
>NA|TRBV18|15|many|TRBJ1-6
TGTGCCAGCTCACTTCAGGGGAGCGCGGATTCACCCCTCCACTTT
CASSLQGSADSPLHF
>TRBD2|TRBV5-1|16|NA|TRBJ2-1
TGCGCCAGCAGCTTCATTAGCGGGAGGGCCTACAATGAGCAGTTCTTC
CASSFISGRAYNEQFF
>NA|TRBV27|16|NA|TRBJ2-2
TGTGCCAGCAGTTCTCTACAGATCGCGAACACCGGGGAGCTGTTTTTT
CASSSLQIANTGELFF
>NA|TRBV2|15|NA|TRBJ1-1
TGTGCCAGCAGTGAAAACAGGGTGGGGAACACTGAAGCTTTCTTT
CASSENRVGNTEAFF
>NA|TRBV15|16|NA|TRBJ1-3
TGTGCCACCAGCCCTAGGCGTGGAAATTCTGGAAACACCATATATTTT
CATSPRRGNSGNTIYF
>TRBD2|TRBV18|15|NA|TRBJ2-1
TGTGCCAGCTCACCATCGGGGGGGCCCTACAATGAGCAGTTCTTC
CASSPSGGPYNEQFF
>NA|TRBV6-1|13|many|TRBJ1-2
TGTGCCAGCAGTGAAGTGGGGGGCTATGGCTACACCTTC
CASSEVGGYGYTF
>NA|TRBV7-2|13|NA|TRBJ1-1
TGTGCCAGCAGCTTCAAACAGAACACTGAAGCTTTCTTT
CASSFKQNTEAFF
>NA|TRBV9|16|NA|TRBJ2-5
TGTGCCAGCAGCGTAGGGGGGACCGGGGGCCAAGAGACCCAGTACTTC
CASSVGGTGGQETQYF
>TRBD1|TRBV5-1|18|NA|TRBJ1-4
TGCGCCAGCAGCTTTTTGGGGGGACAGGGGAAACAAAATGAAAAACTGTTTTTT
CASSFLGGQGKQNEKLFF
>NA|TRBV30|14|few|TRBJ2-5
TGTGCCTGGACGAAAGGCTTTACCCAAGAGACCCAGTACTTC
CAWTKGFTQETQYF
>TRBD2|TRBV11-3|17|NA|TRBJ2-3
TGTGCCAGCAGCTTAGCGACTAGCGGGAGCCCCCAAGATACGCAGTATTTT
CASSLATSGSPQDTQYF
>NA|TRBV5-1|13|NA|TRBJ2-5
TGCGCCAGCAGCCCGTACGCACAAGAGACCCAGTACTTC
CASSPYAQETQYF
>NA|TRBV5-5|15|NA|TRBJ1-1
TGTGCCAGCAGCTTGGCCGTGGGGACTGCGGCTGAAGCTTTCTTT
CASSLAVGTAAEAFF
>NA|TRBV7-2|16|NA|TRBJ1-2
TGTGCCAGCAGCTTACAGCGCGCAGCGGGTCGATATGGCTACACCTTC
CASSLQRAAGRYGYTF
>NA|TRBV7-8|11|NA|TRBJ2-5
TGTGCCAGCAGCTTGTGGGAGACCCAGTACTTC
CASSLWETQYF
>NA|TRBV5-4|15|NA|TRBJ2-7
TGTGCCAGCAGCTTGGTGGGCCGGGGATCCTACGAGCAGTACTTC
CASSLVGRGSYEQYF
>NA|TRBV7-8|14|NA|TRBJ2-7
TGTGCCAGCAGCTTAGGCAGGGTCTCCTACGAGCAGTACTTC
CASSLGRVSYEQYF
>NA|TRBV5-6|12|NA|TRBJ2-7
TGTGCCAGCAGCTTGATTGGGGGCGAGCAGTACTTC
CASSLIGGEQYF
>NA|TRBV7-9|12|NA|TRBJ1-5
TGTGCCAGCAGTGAAGTAAATCAGCCCCAGCATTTT
CASSEVNQPQHF
>NA|TRBV5-1|14|NA|TRBJ2-2
TGCGCCAGCAGCTTGATCGGGACCACCGGGGAGCTGTTTTTT
CASSLIGTTGELFF
>NA|TRBV5-1|16|NA|TRBJ1-5
TGCGCCAGCAGCTTGGAGGGAAGCGGTGGGAATCAGCCCCAGCATTTT
CASSLEGSGGNQPQHF
>TRBD2|TRBV19|15|NA|TRBJ2-2
TGTGCCAGTAGTATCCTAGCGGGTAACACCGGGGAGCTGTTTTTT
CASSILAGNTGELFF
>NA|TRBV2|12|NA|TRBJ2-7
TGTGCCAGCAGTGAAAACGGCTACGAGCAGTACTTC
CASSENGYEQYF
>TRBD2|TRBV6-5|15|once|TRBJ2-7
TGTGCCAGCAGTTCCTCGGTACTAGCGGGGTACGAGCAGTACTTC
CASSSSVLAGYEQYF
>TRBD2|TRBV4-1|17|NA|TRBJ2-1
TGCGCCAGCAGCCAAGATAGCGGGTCTAGCTCCTACAATGAGCAGTTCTTC
CASSQDSGSSSYNEQFF
>TRBD1|TRBV6-1|14|NA|TRBJ1-2
TGTGCCATCGGACAGGGGGCGCCTAGCTATGGCTACACCTTC
CAIGQGAPSYGYTF
>TRBD2|TRBV10-3|14|NA|TRBJ2-3
TGTGCCATCAATGGGGAGGGCCCGGTAGATACGCAGTATTTT
CAINGEGPVDTQYF
>TRBD1|TRBV19|15|NA|TRBJ1-1
TGTGCCAGTAGTCCGAACGACAGGGTGGACACTGAAGCTTTCTTT
CASSPNDRVDTEAFF
>TRBD1|TRBV6-5|14|few|TRBJ1-1
TGTGCCAGCAGTTATCAGGGGGCCGACACTGAAGCTTTCTTT
CASSYQGADTEAFF
>NA|TRBV19|13|NA|TRBJ1-6
TGTGCCAGTAGTATTTCAAGTAATTCACCCCTCCACTTT
CASSISSNSPLHF